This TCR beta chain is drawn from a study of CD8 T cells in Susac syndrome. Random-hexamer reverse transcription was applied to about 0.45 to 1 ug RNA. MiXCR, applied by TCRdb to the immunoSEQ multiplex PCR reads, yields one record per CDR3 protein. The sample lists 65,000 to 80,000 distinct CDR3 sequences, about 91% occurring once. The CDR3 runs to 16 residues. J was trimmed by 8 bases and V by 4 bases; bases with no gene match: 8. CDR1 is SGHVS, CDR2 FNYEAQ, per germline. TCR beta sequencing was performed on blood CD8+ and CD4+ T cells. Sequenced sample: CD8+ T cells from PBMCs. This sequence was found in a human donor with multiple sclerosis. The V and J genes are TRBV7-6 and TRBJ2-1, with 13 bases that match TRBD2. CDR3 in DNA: TGTGCCAGCAGCTCCCCCCTCGGACTAGCGGGAGATGAGCAGTTCTTC. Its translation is CASSSPLGLAGDEQFF.